A selection of T cell receptor beta chains follows, all from one sample in a study of cytomegalovirus exposure and HLA in healthy donors. Assay used: immunoSEQ multiplex PCR; TCRdb lists only in-frame clones, some missing. The sample carries tens of thousands of clones, approximately 84% recorded once. Sequences were obtained from PBMCs. These receptors originate from a man aged 50-59 years in good health and CMV-seronegative. The CDR3 runs from the conserved cysteine through the conserved F or W. Fields, in order: V gene, CDR3 protein.

TRBV5-1,CASSWASGKQTYEQYF
TRBV21-1,CASSNGTTGQGLPGQETQYF
TRBV15,CATSILTGTGAQETQYF
TRBV11-3,CASSLGGEGTEAFF
TRBV5-5,CASRLTGTGLYEQYF
TRBV11-2,CASSLYPGRGPAETQYF
TRBV6-5,CASSLGQGQEYF
TRBV10-2,CASSSGGNQPQHF
TRBV6-6,CASNIQGALYEQYF
TRBV11-2,CASSLAPRPHEAFF
TRBV6-6,CASSYSWYEQFF
TRBV7-2,CASSLGLAGGTDTQYF
TRBV6-6,CASSPLGSGELFF
TRBV4-2,CASSRDGEGIGLDTGELFF
TRBV15,CATSRNSQGASDQPQHF
TRBV6-6,CASSNTLGEQFF
TRBV5-5,CASSWGLQGPGELFF
TRBV6-4,CASSLHRGTEAFF
TRBV2,CASIREESNTGELFF
TRBV19,CASSPPRQGRGEKLFF
TRBV6-5,CASSYGLDFEGYTF
TRBV4-1,CASSQETGSSHNSPLHF
TRBV5-6,CASSLVGQPFQPQHF
TRBV7-3,CASSTAAAGNTGELFF
TRBV5-8,CASSLLHSRGYSSNQPQHF
TRBV29-1,CSASVGEIAKNIQYF
TRBV10-2,CASSESGGVGTEAFF
TRBV11-2,CASSLAGGKTQYF
TRBV19,CASSLTGTGGSGELFF
TRBV5-1,CASRQGTTYEQYF
TRBV10-3,CAISSSGEGAFF
TRBV11-2,CASSLNFGTGHYEQYF
TRBV27,CASRDPGGQRAYEQYF
TRBV6-4,CASSDGTNNSPLHF
TRBV6-1,CASSEATGVFYEQYF
TRBV9,CASSVDPRGRPYEQYF
TRBV5-1,CASSLEGGQPQHF
TRBV9,CASSTGTVVQETQYF
TRBV28,CASSLSSGGARTGKLFF
TRBV27,CASSKLAGASGYNEQFF
TRBV7-2,CASTPPGGSNTEAFF
TRBV7-9,CASSTTSGGGEDTQYF
TRBV27,CASRRVGGNGYTF
TRBV6-5,CASSYSAVPNTEAFF
TRBV5-1,CASSLVWGASYNEQFF
TRBV6-1,CASRALDRNTDTQYF
TRBV6-1,CASSEKRQGYSYGYTF
TRBV7-8,CASSLDRGRFNEQFF
TRBV20-1,CSAISTDTQYF
TRBV6-6,CASYREGLYEQYF
TRBV6-5,CASQTLTPGSPLHF
TRBV28,CASSSRTGIGEQYF